The 5 T cell receptor beta chains below all came from one sample that was sequenced in a study of neurological immune-mediated disorders. TCRdb used MiXCR to reprocess the 5' RACE reads, holding one entry per CDR3 protein. Of 40,000 or so distinct CDR3 sequences listed, under 7.5% are singletons. Specimen: PBMCs. The receptors stem from a middle-aged woman in good health.

This clonotype was counted at least ten times. The chain employs TRBV12-3 or TRBV12-4 and TRBJ1-2, with D possibly being TRBD1 (6 bases). V lost 3 bases and J lost 3, with 11 bases in between. This CDR3 region has 14 residues. CDR3 sequence (DNA): TGTGCCAGCAGTTTCGGGGGCCCGGACTATGGCTACACCTTC. Residues: CASSFGGPDYGYTF.

This clonotype was detected many times. The V and J genes are TRBV10-3 and TRBJ2-2; D not certain. The CDR3 is 13 amino acids. V shed 8 bases and J shed 4 bases, with 11 bases lying between them. CDR1 ENHRY and CDR2 SYGVKD come from the germline V gene. The CDR3, as DNA: TGTGCCATCTGGGATCGGAGCACCGGGGAGCTGTTTTTT. It is translated as CAIWDRSTGELFF.

This clonotype was recorded at least ten times. This chain joins TRBV10-3 and TRBJ2-5; D is unresolved. The germline V and J ends were trimmed by 3 bases and 4 bases, with 12 bases remaining between them. CDR1 and CDR2 from the germline V gene are ENHRY and SYGVKD. CDR3 length equals 14 residues. The CDR3 loop reads CAISDPENRETQYF. CDR3 DNA sequence: TGTGCCATCAGTGATCCCGAAAACAGAGAGACCCAGTACTTC.

At least ten counts were recorded for this clonotype. The rearrangement links TRBV6-4 to TRBJ2-1, with no clear D. Germline lookup yields CDR1 MRHNA and CDR2 SNTAGT. The V end was cut by 3 bases, the J end by 5 bases, with 8 bases between. The CDR3 is 13 residues long. CDR3 bases: TGTGCCAGCAGTGATGATTCGAACAATGAGCAGTTCTTC. It translates to CASSDDSNNEQFF.

This clonotype was detected ten times or more. The chain couples TRBV6-6 to TRBJ1-1; 10 bases agree with TRBD1. Germline assignment: CDR1 MNHNY and CDR2 SVGAGI (reference sequence). CDR3 length: 15 amino acids. V lost 5 bases, J lost 4 bases, and 7 bases stayed unmatched. CDR3 sequence: CASSLSGTGVTEAFF. The CDR3 DNA sequence: TGTGCCAGCAGTCTCTCCGGGACAGGGGTCACTGAAGCTTTCTTT.